A single sample gave rise to the 2 T cell receptor beta chains below, sequenced in a study of vaccination and CD4 T cells after COVID-19 (dated by TCRdb to between 2021 and 2022). Receptor libraries were prepared by PCR. The data were produced on an Illumina iSeq 100. At the Johns Hopkins FTIC core, DNA from the cultured CD4+ T cells underwent TCR sequencing with the Oncomine TCR Beta short-read assay. TCRdb reprocessing: public reads trimmed at Q25 with fastp, clones called with MiXCR, in-frame beta chains kept. For every CDR3 protein sequence, its rows merge into one entry that carries the most common genes and DNA. Across this sample there are around 13,000 distinct CDR3 sequences, with about 24% seen only once. About 18% of the sample goes to the ten largest clones. This sample's treatment or condition label indicates: approximately 10-day PBMC culture with coronavirus spike peptide pools or control peptides (ViraFEST assay).

These receptors' antigens are unknown. The source material was CD4+ T cells from blood, cultured in vitro, sampled after SARS-CoV-2 vaccination. Every receptor here comes from a human donor who had recovered from COVID-19.

The chain has TRBV2 and TRBJ1-2; no clear D gene. The CDR3 is 11 amino acids. Germline V gene lookup returns CDR1 SNHLY and CDR2 FYNNEI. The V gene lost 2 bases and the J gene lost 4 bases, with 2 bases spanning the gap. In nucleotides, the CDR3 is TGTGCCAGCAGTGAAAGCTATGGCTACACCTTC. Translation gives CASSESYGYTF.

This clonotype was counted a few times. The genes are TRBV11-3 and TRBJ2-1, with 7 bases lining up with TRBD2. This CDR3 is 15 amino acids long. V dropped 4 bases and J dropped 5; count of bases not matched to a gene: 8. Germline CDR1 SGHNT, CDR2 YENEEA. The CDR3 DNA is TGTGCCAGCAGCTCGAACAACGGGGGGAACAATGAGCAGTTCTTC. Its protein is CASSSNNGGNNEQFF.